The 21 T cell receptor beta chains given below trace back to one sample, sequenced in a study of blood T cells in healthy people across ages. A second PCR of about 7 to 11 cycles used a sample-barcoded 5' primer and a J-beta primer mix. Via MiXCR, TCRdb re-called the 5' RACE reads, giving one row per CDR3 protein. This table has hundreds of thousands of distinct CDR3 sequences, nearly 60% appearing once. The sequenced material came from blood. All receptors come from a man younger than 40 in good health.

The chain combines TRBV6-5 with TRBJ1-1, with D maybe TRBD1 (5 bases). Germline CDR1 reads MNHEY; CDR2 reads SVGAGI. The V end lost 0 bases, the J end lost 5 bases, and 16 bases lay between the germline ends. The CDR3 is 16 amino acids. The CDR3 region has the DNA TGTGCCAGCAGTTACTCGATGGGGGTTGTAAGGACTGAAGCTTTCTTT. It yields the protein CASSYSMGVVRTEAFF.

A word on this clonotype: Lacking the conserved final phenylalanine or tryptophan, this CDR3 likely reflects a read error. The rearrangement joins TRBV30 to TRBJ2-1, with TRBD1 matching 8 bases. The V gene end was trimmed by 3 bases and the J gene end by 8 bases; junction bases not matched to a gene: 12. There are 15 residues in the CDR3. Germline V gene data show CDR1 as GTSNPN and CDR2 as SVGIG (reference sequence). This chain's CDR3 is CAWSPGTGRDDEQFV. CDR3 nucleotides: TGTGCCTGGAGCCCCGGGACAGGACGGGACGATGAGCAGTTCGTC.

The rearrangement links TRBV7-9 to TRBJ2-5; 8 positions agree with TRBD1. The V segment lost 3 bases and the J segment 2 bases; nucleotides outside the gene matches: 8. The germline gives CDR1 SEHNR, CDR2 FQNEAQ (reference sequence). The CDR3 has 16 residues. CDR3 sequence (DNA): TGTGCCAGCAGCTTCACGTGGGACAGGTGGCAAGAGACCCAGTACTTC. This sequence encodes CASSFTWDRWQETQYF.

V is TRBV16 and J is TRBJ2-1, with D possibly TRBD1 on 5 matching bases. The V gene's germline CDR1 is KGHSY and CDR2 FQNENV. The CDR3 is 14 amino acids. As DNA, the CDR3 is TGTGTCGGCAGCCAATCTTCGCAGGGCAATGAGCAGTTCTTC. Its translation: CVGSQSSQGNEQFF.

The chain combines TRBV15 with TRBJ2-1; TRBD1 matches at 8 bases. V shed 3 bases and J 6 bases; nucleotides not matched to a gene: 10. The CDR3 is 16 amino acids. Germline loops: CDR1 LNHNV, CDR2 YYDKDF (reference sequence). CDR3: CATSRTGVPRSNEQFF. CDR3 DNA sequence: TGTGCCACCAGCAGGACAGGGGTTCCACGGAGCAATGAGCAGTTCTTC.

A word on this clonotype: Possible read error: a much larger clone is one base away. The chain joins TRBV11-2 to TRBJ2-3, with TRBD2 identical over 7 bases. V lost 3 bases, J lost 6 bases, and 9 bases stayed unmatched. Germline assignment: CDR1 SGHAT and CDR2 FQNNGV. The CDR3 extends over 15 amino acids. DNA for the CDR3: TGTGCCAGCAGCTTGGCTAGCGGCCTTGGGGATACGCAGTATTTT. The encoded protein is CASSLASGLGDTQYF.

This chain joins TRBV6-6 and TRBJ2-7; 8 bases line up with TRBD2. The CDR3 is 13 residues long. The germline V gene has CDR1 MNHNY and CDR2 SVGAGI (reference sequence). The ends lost 6 bases at V and 3 bases at J; junction bases unmatched: 4. CDR3 sequence: CASSNGGDYEQYF. The CDR3 DNA follows: TGTGCCAGCAGCAACGGGGGGGACTACGAGCAGTACTTC.

J is TRBJ2-5 and V is TRBV12-5; 7 bases are shared with TRBD2. Germline V gene lookup returns CDR1 LGHNT and CDR2 FRNRAP. The CDR3 is 15 residues long. V shed 7 bases, J shed 0 bases, and the junction held 8 bases outside the gene matches. CDR3 in amino acids: CASAFGGGYQETQYF. The CDR3 nucleotides read TGTGCTAGTGCCTTTGGGGGAGGGTACCAAGAGACCCAGTACTTC.

The gene calls are TRBV20-1 and TRBJ1-1; D unclear. Germline CDR1 and CDR2: DFQATT and SNEGSKA (reference sequence). CDR3 length equals 13 residues. Deletions cut 5 bases from V and 1 base from J, with 11 bases between. CDR3 protein: CSAPSSRNTEAFF. Here the CDR3 DNA reads TGCAGTGCTCCAAGTTCAAGGAACACTGAAGCTTTCTTT.

The chain joins TRBV7-2 to TRBJ2-7; D not resolved. The germline gives CDR1 SGHTA, CDR2 FQGNSA. V gave up 2 bases and J gave up 0 bases, with 14 bases separating them. The CDR3 consists of 16 residues. This CDR3 reads CASSLPLSMSSYEQYF. DNA of the CDR3: TGTGCCAGCAGCTTACCCCTCTCTATGAGCTCCTACGAGCAGTACTTC.

The chain combines TRBV29-1 with TRBJ2-7; unclear D gene. Trimming shortened V by 3 bases and J by 5 bases, and 14 bases separated the two germline ends. This CDR3 contains 13 residues. The germline CDR1 and CDR2 sequences are SQVTM and ANQGSEA. The CDR3 spells CSVESWGINEQYF. For the CDR3, the DNA is TGCAGCGTTGAGAGTTGGGGTATCAACGAGCAGTACTTC.

The V and J genes are TRBV10-3 and TRBJ2-1; D gene unclear. V lost 7 bases to trimming and J lost 2 bases, with 15 bases between them. The CDR3 totals 15 residues. CDR1 and CDR2 (germline): ENHRY, SYGVKD. The CDR3 is CAITDRTAAYNEQFF. CDR3 nucleotide sequence: TGTGCCATCACTGATCGGACGGCGGCCTACAATGAGCAGTTCTTC.

This clonotype was seen a handful of times. The rearrangement joins TRBV4-3 to TRBJ2-7, with D perhaps TRBD2 (5 bases). Germline V gene lookup returns CDR1 LGHNA and CDR2 YSLEER. V lost 2 bases and J 0 bases, leaving 20 bases between the germline ends. The CDR3 is 18 amino acids. As DNA, the CDR3 is TGCGCCAGCAGCCAAAGCGTGAGGGCAGCTATGAGCTCCTACGAGCAGTACTTC. This encodes CASSQSVRAAMSSYEQYF.

The chain employs TRBV5-1 and TRBJ2-1; D uncertain. Germline V gives CDR1 SGHRS, CDR2 YFSETQ. CDR3 length: 11 amino acids. V lost 5 bases and J 6 bases, leaving 6 bases between the germline ends. The CDR3 is CASRQSNEQFF. The CDR3 region has the DNA TGCGCCAGCAGGCAAAGCAATGAGCAGTTCTTC.

This clonotype turned up a few times. The CDR3 sequence is CASSPSRQETQYF. The CDR3 region has the DNA TGTGCCAGCTCACCAAGTAGACAAGAGACCCAGTACTTC. The rearrangement joins TRBV18 to TRBJ2-5; D uncertain. Trimming stripped 2 bases from V and 2 bases from J, with 6 bases between. Looked up from germline, CDR1 is KGHSH and CDR2 is LQKENI. The CDR3 loop spans 13 amino acids.

This chain joins TRBV7-2 and TRBJ2-5, with 10 bases matching TRBD2. V trimming: 1 base; J trimming: 0 bases; junction bases outside the gene matches: 2. Germline V gives CDR1 SGHTA, CDR2 FQGNSA. The CDR3 length is 16 residues. CDR3 sequence: CASSLVGTSDQETQYF. Written as DNA, the CDR3 is TGTGCCAGCAGCTTAGTGGGGACTAGCGACCAAGAGACCCAGTACTTC.

This clonotype turned up a few times. The chain recombines TRBV29-1 with TRBJ2-3, with 9 bases fitting TRBD2. Germline CDR1 SQVTM, CDR2 ANQGSEA. The CDR3 is made up of 13 amino acids. Trimming removed 8 bases from V and 3 bases from J; junction bases left unmatched: 6. The CDR3 is CSSLAGSTDTQYF. In nucleotides, the CDR3 is TGCAGCTCTCTAGCGGGATCAACAGATACGCAGTATTTT.

J is TRBJ2-4 and V is TRBV4-2; 13 positions match TRBD2. The J call may be incorrect, as the DNA end agrees better with TRBJ2-7. Germline assignment: CDR1 LGHNA and CDR2 YNFKEQ. This CDR3 is built from 20 residues. The CDR3, as DNA: TGTGCCAGCAGCCAAGTTGCGTCTGGACTAGCGGGAGAGGTGGGGTACGAGCAGTACTTC. Its protein is CASSQVASGLAGEVGYEQYF.

The CDR3: CSARTGIYEQYF. The CDR3 DNA follows: TGCAGTGCTAGGACAGGGATCTACGAGCAGTACTTC. The chain has TRBV20-1 and TRBJ2-7, with 7 bases lining up with TRBD1. The CDR3 totals 12 residues. Trimming cost V 3 bases and J 3 bases; bases outside gene matches: 2. Per germline, CDR1 DFQATT and CDR2 SNEGSKA (reference sequence).

The chain recombines TRBV30 with TRBJ2-3; no reliable D call. The CDR3 has 15 residues. The germline gives CDR1 GTSNPN, CDR2 SVGIG (reference sequence). V lost 0 bases and J 0 bases, leaving 10 bases between the germline ends. CDR3 sequence: CAWSVLPASTDTQYF. CDR3 DNA sequence: TGTGCCTGGAGTGTACTCCCCGCTAGCACAGATACGCAGTATTTT.

The count of this clonotype is one. The chain joins TRBV28 to TRBJ2-1, with 8 nucleotides matching TRBD1. Germline lookup yields CDR1 MDHEN and CDR2 SYDVKM. The CDR3 loop spans 15 amino acids. Losses at the gene ends were 4 bases for V and 7 bases for J; bases not matched to a gene: 9. The chain's CDR3 is CASSSSGTGVNEQFF. For the CDR3, the DNA is TGTGCCAGCAGTTCATCCGGGACAGGCGTGAATGAGCAGTTCTTC.